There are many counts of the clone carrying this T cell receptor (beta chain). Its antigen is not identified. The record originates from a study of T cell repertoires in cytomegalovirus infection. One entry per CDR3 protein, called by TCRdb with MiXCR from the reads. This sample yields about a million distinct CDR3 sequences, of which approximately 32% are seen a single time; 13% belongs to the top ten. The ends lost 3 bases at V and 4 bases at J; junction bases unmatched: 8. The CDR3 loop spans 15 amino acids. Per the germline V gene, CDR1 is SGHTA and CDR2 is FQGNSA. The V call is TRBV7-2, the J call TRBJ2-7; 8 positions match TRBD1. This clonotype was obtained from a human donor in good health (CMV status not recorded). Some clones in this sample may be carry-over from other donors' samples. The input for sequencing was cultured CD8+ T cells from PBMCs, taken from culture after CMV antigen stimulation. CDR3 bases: TGTGCCAGCAGCTTCCCCGGGACAGGCGTATACGAGCAGTACGTC. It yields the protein CASSFPGTGVYEQYV.